The subject of this entry is one TCR beta chain. This entry belongs to a study of blood T cell repertoires in COVID-19. About the research overall: Whether acute or convalescent, the COVID-19 samples came from the United States, Italy and Spain. T cells, B-cell-depleted T cells, or PBMCs provided the cDNA or gDNA that served as material.

Authors' processing steps: Amplification of reference gene primers was used by the study to estimate nucleated cell counts. The assay was immunoSEQ multiplex PCR, and TCRdb's table has in-frame clones only and misses some. V and J calls and clone size are given by that table; D and trimming were obtained from the DNA. The profile covers about 75,000 clones, with 75% to 90% appearing a single time and 2.5% to 3% taken by the ten largest. There are 15 residues in the CDR3. V gave up 4 bases and J gave up 1 base, with 14 bases separating them. Germline V CDR1 and CDR2: SGHDT, YYEEEE. Specimen: peripheral blood. The TCR sequence derives from a human donor in a cohort sampled during active COVID-19. The V call is TRBV5-6, the J call TRBJ2-5, with D perhaps TRBD1 (6 bases). DNA of the CDR3: TGTGCCAGCAGCCGATCAGGGGCCCGCCAAGAGACCCAGTACTTC. Protein product: CASSRSGARQETQYF. Variable domain in full (rest from reference TRBV5-6 and TRBJ2-5): DAGVTQSPTHLIKTRGQQVTLRCSPKSGHDTVSWYQQALGQGPQFIFQYYEEEERQRGNFPDRFSGHQFPNYSSELNVNALLLGDSALYLCASSRSGARQETQYFGPGTRLLVL.